This TCR beta chain was sequenced in a study of metastatic and nonmetastatic thyroid tumors. Study-wide findings and caveats: As reported, TCR beta diversity in blood and tumor was significantly higher in malignant thyroid tumors than in benign nodules.

Thyroid surgery took place with no prior treatment in any patient. TCRdb re-analyzed the PCR reads using MiXCR. This table holds approximately 70,000 clones, roughly 18% found once. This clone came up many times. The target antigen is unknown. Germline V gives CDR1 SNHLY, CDR2 FYNNEI. The CDR3 covers 15 residues. V was pared by 2 bases and J by 6 bases, with 8 bases of the junction left unmatched. The sequenced sample consisted of blood. The receptor was derived from a female donor with papillary thyroid cancer or a benign thyroid nodule (not recorded which). Some clones in this sample may be carry-over from other donors' samples. This chain connects TRBV2 to TRBJ2-3; 7 bases line up with TRBD2. The CDR3, as DNA: TGTGCCAGCAGTGAAAGGGCGGGAGTTCTGGATACGCAGTATTTT. The encoded protein is CASSERAGVLDTQYF.